This record looks at one TCR beta chain sequence and its context. The protocol was immunoSEQ multiplex PCR, while the TCRdb copy is restricted to in-frame clones and leaves out a portion. This sample has about 56,000 clones, with approximately 86% found just once. The data were obtained in a study of T cell responses to AZD1222 COVID-19 vaccine. This material consisted of peripheral blood, taken 28 days after the second AZD1222 dose. This sequence originates from an adult who received the AZD1222 COVID-19 vaccine.

CDR3 sequence: CASSQRSRDSTDTQYF. As DNA, the CDR3 is TGTGCCAGCAGCCAACGCTCCCGGGACAGCACAGATACGCAGTATTTT. This chain links TRBV3-1 (or the pseudogene TRBV3-2) with TRBJ2-3; D tentatively reads TRBD1 or TRBD2 (5 bases each). The CDR3 has 16 amino acids. Trimming left V 2 bases short and J 0 bases short, with 12 bases between. The germline V gene encodes CDR1 LGHDT and CDR2 YNNKEL (reference sequence).